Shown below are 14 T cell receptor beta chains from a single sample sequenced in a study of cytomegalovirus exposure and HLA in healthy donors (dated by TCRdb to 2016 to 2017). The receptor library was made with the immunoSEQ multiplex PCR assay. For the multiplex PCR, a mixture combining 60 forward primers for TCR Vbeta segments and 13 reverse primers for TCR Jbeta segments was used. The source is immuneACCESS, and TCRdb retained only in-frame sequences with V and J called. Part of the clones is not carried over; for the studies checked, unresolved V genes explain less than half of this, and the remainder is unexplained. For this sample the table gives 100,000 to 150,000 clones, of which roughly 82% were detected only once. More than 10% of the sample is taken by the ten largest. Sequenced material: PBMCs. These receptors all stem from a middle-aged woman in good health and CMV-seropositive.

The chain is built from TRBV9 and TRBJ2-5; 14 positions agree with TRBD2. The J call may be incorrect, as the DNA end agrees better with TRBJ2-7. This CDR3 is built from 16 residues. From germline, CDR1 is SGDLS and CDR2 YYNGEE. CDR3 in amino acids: CASSSGLAGGAYEQYF. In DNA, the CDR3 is TGTGCCAGCAGCTCAGGACTAGCGGGAGGTGCGTACGAGCAGTACTTC.

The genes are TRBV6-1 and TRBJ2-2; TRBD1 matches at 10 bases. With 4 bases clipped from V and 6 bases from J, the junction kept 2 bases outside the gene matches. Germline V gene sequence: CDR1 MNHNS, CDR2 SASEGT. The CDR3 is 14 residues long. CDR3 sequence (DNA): TGTGCCAGCAGTGCCGGACAGGGGGCCGGGGAGCTGTTTTTT. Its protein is CASSAGQGAGELFF.

Here the CDR3 DNA reads TGCGCCAGCAGCCAAGGGCCCGGGACAGGACACGAAAAACTGTTTTTT. As protein: CASSQGPGTGHEKLFF. V usage is TRBV4-1 and J usage is TRBJ1-4, with TRBD1 identical over 8 bases. V shed 1 base, J shed 8 bases, and the junction held 9 bases outside the gene matches. Germline V gene lookup returns CDR1 MGHRA and CDR2 YSYEKL. The CDR3 has 16 amino acids.

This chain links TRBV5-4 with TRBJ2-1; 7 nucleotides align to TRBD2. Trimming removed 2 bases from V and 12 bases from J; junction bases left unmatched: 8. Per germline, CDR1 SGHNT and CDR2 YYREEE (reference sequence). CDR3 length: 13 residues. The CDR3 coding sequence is TGTGCCAGCAGCTTAGCCACTAGCGAAAGGCAGTTCTTC. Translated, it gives CASSLATSERQFF.

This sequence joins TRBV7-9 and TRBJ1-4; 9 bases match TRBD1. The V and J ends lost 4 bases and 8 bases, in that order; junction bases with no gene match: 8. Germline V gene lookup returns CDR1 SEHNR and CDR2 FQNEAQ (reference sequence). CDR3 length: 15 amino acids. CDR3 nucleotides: TGTGCCAGCAGCTCGGGACAGGGTCCAGACGAAAAACTGTTTTTT. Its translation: CASSSGQGPDEKLFF. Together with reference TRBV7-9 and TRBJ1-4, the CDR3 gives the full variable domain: DTGVSQNPRHKITKRGQNVTFRCDPISEHNRLYWYRQTLGQGPEFLTYFQNEAQLEKSRLLSDRFSAERPKGSFSTLEIQRTEQGDSAMYLCASSSGQGPDEKLFFGSGTQLSVL.

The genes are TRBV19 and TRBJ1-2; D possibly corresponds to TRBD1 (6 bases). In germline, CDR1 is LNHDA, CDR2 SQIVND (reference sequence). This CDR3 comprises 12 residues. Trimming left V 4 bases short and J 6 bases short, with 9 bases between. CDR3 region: CASSSRGNGYTF. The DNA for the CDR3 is TGTGCCAGTAGTAGCAGGGGAAATGGCTACACCTTC.

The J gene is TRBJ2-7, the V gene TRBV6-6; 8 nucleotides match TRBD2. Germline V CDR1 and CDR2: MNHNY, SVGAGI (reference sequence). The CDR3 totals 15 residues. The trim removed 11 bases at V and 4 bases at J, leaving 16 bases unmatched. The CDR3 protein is CARQGKAGGLYEQYF. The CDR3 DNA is TGTGCCCGGCAGGGGAAGGCGGGAGGCTTGTACGAGCAGTACTTC.

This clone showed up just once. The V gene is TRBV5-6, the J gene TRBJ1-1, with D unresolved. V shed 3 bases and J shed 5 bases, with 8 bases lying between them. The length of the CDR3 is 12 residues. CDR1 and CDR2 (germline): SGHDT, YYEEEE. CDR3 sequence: CASSSGWTEAFF. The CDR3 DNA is TGTGCCAGCAGCTCCGGGTGGACTGAAGCTTTCTTT.

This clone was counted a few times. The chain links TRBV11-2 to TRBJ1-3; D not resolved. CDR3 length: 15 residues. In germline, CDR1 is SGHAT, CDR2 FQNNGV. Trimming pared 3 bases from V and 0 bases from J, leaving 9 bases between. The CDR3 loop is CASSFSRLSGNTIYF. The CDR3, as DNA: TGTGCCAGCAGCTTCAGTAGACTCTCTGGAAACACCATATATTTT.

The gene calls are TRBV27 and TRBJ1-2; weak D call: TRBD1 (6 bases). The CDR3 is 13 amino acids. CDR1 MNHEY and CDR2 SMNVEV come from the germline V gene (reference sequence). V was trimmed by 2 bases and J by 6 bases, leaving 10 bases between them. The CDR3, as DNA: TGTGCCAGCAGTTTAGGGGGGGCGGATGGCTACACCTTC. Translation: CASSLGGADGYTF.

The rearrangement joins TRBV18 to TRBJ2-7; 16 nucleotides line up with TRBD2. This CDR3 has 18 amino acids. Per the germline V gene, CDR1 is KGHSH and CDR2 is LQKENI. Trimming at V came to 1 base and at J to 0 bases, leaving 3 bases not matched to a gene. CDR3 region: CASSPRGLAGGISYEQYF. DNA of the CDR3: TGTGCCAGCTCACCACGGGGACTAGCGGGAGGGATCTCCTACGAGCAGTACTTC.

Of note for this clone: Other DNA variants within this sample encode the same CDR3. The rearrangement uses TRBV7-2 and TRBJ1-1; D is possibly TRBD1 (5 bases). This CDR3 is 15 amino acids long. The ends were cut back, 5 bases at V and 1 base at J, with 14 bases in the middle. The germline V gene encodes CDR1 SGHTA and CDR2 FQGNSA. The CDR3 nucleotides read TGTGCCAGCAGCCTCCAGGGCGGAAGGAACACTGAAGCTTTCTTT. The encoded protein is CASSLQGGRNTEAFF.

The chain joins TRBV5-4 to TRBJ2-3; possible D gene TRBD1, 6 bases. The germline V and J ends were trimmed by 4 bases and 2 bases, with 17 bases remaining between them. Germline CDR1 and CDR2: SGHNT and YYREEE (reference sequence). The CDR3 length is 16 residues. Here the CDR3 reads CASSRSTGTVTDTQYF. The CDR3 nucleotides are TGTGCCAGCAGCCGAAGTACAGGGACCGTCACAGATACGCAGTATTTT.

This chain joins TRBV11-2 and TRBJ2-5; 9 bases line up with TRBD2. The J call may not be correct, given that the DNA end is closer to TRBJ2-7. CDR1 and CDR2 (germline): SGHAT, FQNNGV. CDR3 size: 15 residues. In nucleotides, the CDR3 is TGTGCCAGCAGCTTAGGCCCTAGCGGGACCTACGAGCAGTACTTC. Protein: CASSLGPSGTYEQYF.